This T cell receptor (beta chain) emerged from a study of OX40 agonist ivuxolimab in advanced cancers. Study results and caveats: Clonal expansion by week 6 occurred in CD4+ and CD8+ blood T cells (at 0.1 to 3.0 mg/kg). Antigen specificity remained undetermined for the expanded peripheral T cells.

Turning to this clone: Antigen specificity is unknown.

Only in-frame clones appear in the TCRdb table, and some are missing; sequencing was by immunoSEQ multiplex PCR. The data contain 70,000 or so clones, 85% of them singletons. This CDR3 has 14 residues. The gene calls are TRBV7-5 and TRBJ2-1; TRBD1, the table's D call, was not compared with the DNA. TRBV7-5 is an annotated pseudogene. The sequence was obtained from an adult with an advanced solid tumor such as melanoma, head and neck, liver or kidney cancer. The sequencing used CD4+ or CD8+ T cells sorted from blood, collected in a trial of the OX40 agonist ivuxolimab. The CDR3 DNA reads as TGTGCCAGAAGCTTAGGTGGACAGGGGTCTGAGCAGTTCTTC. The encoded protein is CARSLGGQGSEQFF.